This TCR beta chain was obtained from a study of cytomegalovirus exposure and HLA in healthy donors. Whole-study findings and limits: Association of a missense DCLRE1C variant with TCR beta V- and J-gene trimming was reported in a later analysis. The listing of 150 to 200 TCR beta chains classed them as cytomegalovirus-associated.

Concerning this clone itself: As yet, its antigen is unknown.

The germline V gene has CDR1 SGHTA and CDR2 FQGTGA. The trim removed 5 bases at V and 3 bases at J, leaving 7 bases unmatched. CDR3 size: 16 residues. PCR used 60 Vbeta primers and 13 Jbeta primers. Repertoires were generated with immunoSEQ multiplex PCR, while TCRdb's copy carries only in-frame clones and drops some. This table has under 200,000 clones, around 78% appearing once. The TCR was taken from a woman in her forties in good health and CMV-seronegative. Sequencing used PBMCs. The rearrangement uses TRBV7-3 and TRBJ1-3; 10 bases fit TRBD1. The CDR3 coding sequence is TGTGCCAGCAGCCCCCAGACAGGGGGCAGTGGAAACACCATATATTTT. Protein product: CASSPQTGGSGNTIYF. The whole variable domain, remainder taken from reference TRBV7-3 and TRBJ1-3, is GAGVSQTPSNKVTEKGKYVELRCDPISGHTALYWYRQSLGQGPEFLIYFQGTGAADDSGLPNDRFFAVRPEGSVSTLKIQRTERGDSAVYLCASSPQTGGSGNTIYFGEGSWLTVV.